This T cell receptor (beta chain) comes out of a study of cytomegalovirus exposure and HLA in healthy donors. 60 Vbeta and 13 Jbeta primers were used in PCR. The data were produced by immunoSEQ multiplex PCR, yet TCRdb's version contains in-frame clones alone and is incomplete. The sample holds about 130,000 clones, 74% seen once. Each of the donors was a healthy bone marrow donor. At collection, donors were nominally healthy, but unrecorded immune exposures were probable. This CDR3 comprises 14 residues. The germline V gene has CDR1 ENHRY and CDR2 SYGVKD. V lost 7 bases, J lost 2 bases, and 14 bases lay in between.

The source is a woman aged 50 to 60 in good health and CMV-seropositive. The chain is built from TRBV10-3 and TRBJ2-5; perhaps TRBD1 as D (5 bases). What was sequenced was PBMCs. CDR3 residues: CAITEGATQETQYF. The CDR3 bases are TGTGCCATCACTGAAGGGGCGACGCAAGAGACCCAGTACTTC.